The 5 T cell receptor beta chains in this list originate from one sample, sequenced in a study of cytomegalovirus exposure and HLA in healthy donors. The PCR was carried out with 60 Vbeta primers and 13 Jbeta primers. Some clones are missing from TCRdb's copy, which holds only in-frame ones; the method was immunoSEQ multiplex PCR. The sample carries about 86,000 clones, over 75% recorded once. The specimen sequenced was PBMCs. Receptor source: a female donor in good health and CMV-seronegative.

The rearrangement joins TRBV14 to TRBJ1-1; no clear D. This CDR3 has 15 residues. Trimming cost V 4 bases and J 5 bases, with 17 bases left between them. Per the germline V gene, CDR1 is SGHDN and CDR2 is FVKESK. CDR3: CASSPPAAPGTEAFF. DNA for the CDR3: TGTGCCAGCAGCCCCCCAGCAGCCCCGGGTACTGAAGCTTTCTTT.

V is TRBV29-1 and J is TRBJ2-2; D is possibly TRBD1 (6 bases). V shed 5 bases and J shed 1 base, with 11 bases lying between them. Looked up from germline, CDR1 is SQVTM and CDR2 is ANQGSEA. This CDR3 spans 14 amino acids. Here the CDR3 reads CSVRTEMNTGELFF. CDR3 DNA sequence: TGCAGCGTTAGGACAGAGATGAACACCGGGGAGCTGTTTTTT.

CDR3 in DNA: TGTGCCTCTAGCGGGGGGGAGACCCAGTACTTC. This translates into CASSGGETQYF. The chain uses TRBV30 and TRBJ2-5; 11 nucleotides agree with TRBD2. This CDR3 contains 11 residues. Per the germline V gene, CDR1 is GTSNPN and CDR2 is SVGIG (reference sequence). J gave up 5 bases and V 7 bases, and 0 bases lay outside the gene matches. Together with reference TRBV30 and TRBJ2-5, the CDR3 gives the full variable domain: SQTIHQWPATLVQPVGSPLSLECTVEGTSNPNLYWYRQAAGRGLQLLFYSVGIGQISSEVPQNLSASRPQDRQFILSSKKLLLSDSGFYLCASSGGETQYFGPGTRLLVL.

The chain is built from TRBV19 and TRBJ1-2; 9 bases align to TRBD1. CDR3 length: 15 amino acids. J was trimmed by 1 base and V by 5 bases; bases with no gene match: 5. Looked up from germline, CDR1 is LNHDA and CDR2 is SQIVND (reference sequence). CDR3 loop: CASSSGQGYNYGYTF. The CDR3 DNA reads as TGTGCCAGTAGTTCGGGACAGGGTTATAACTATGGCTACACCTTC. The full variable domain, completed using reference TRBV19 and TRBJ1-2, is DGGITQSPKYLFRKEGQNVTLSCEQNLNHDAMYWYRQDPGQGLRLIYYSQIVNDFQKGDIAEGYSVSREKKESFPLTVTSAQKNPTAFYLCASSSGQGYNYGYTFGSGTRLTVV.

The chain couples TRBV27 to TRBJ2-3; 12 nucleotides agree with TRBD1. Trimming took 6 bases from V and 4 from J; bases not matched to a gene: 14. Germline CDR1 is MNHEY and CDR2 is SMNVEV (reference sequence). The CDR3 runs 18 residues. The chain's CDR3 is CASSPQHGGTGGADTQYF. CDR3 nucleotide sequence: TGTGCCAGCAGCCCACAACACGGGGGGACAGGGGGCGCAGATACGCAGTATTTT.